The clone carrying this T cell receptor beta chain was seen a handful of times. Its antigen is currently unknown. Trimming removed 6 bases from V and 7 bases from J, with 7 bases in between. Per germline, CDR1 DFQATT and CDR2 SNEGSKA (reference sequence). The CDR3 is 10 residues long. This sample is part of a study of identical twins. General study findings and limits: Cord blood beta clonotypes present at high abundance carried fewer insertions; no such pattern appeared in memory repertoires.

Via MiXCR, TCRdb re-called the 5' RACE reads, giving one row per CDR3 protein. This sample carries 200,000 to 250,000 distinct CDR3 sequences, 9.5% to 15% of them seen once, and the ten largest clones take about 4.1%. These sequences were also reported in another study, on yellow fever vaccine responses in identical twins.

V gene TRBV20-1 combines with J gene TRBJ1-5; D not resolved. The sequence was obtained from a woman in her late teens or twenties in good health. The specimen sequenced was memory (CD45RO+) T cells sorted from blood. The CDR3 protein is CSAGVQPQHF. The CDR3 DNA follows: TGCAGTGCCGGCGTCCAGCCCCAGCATTTT.